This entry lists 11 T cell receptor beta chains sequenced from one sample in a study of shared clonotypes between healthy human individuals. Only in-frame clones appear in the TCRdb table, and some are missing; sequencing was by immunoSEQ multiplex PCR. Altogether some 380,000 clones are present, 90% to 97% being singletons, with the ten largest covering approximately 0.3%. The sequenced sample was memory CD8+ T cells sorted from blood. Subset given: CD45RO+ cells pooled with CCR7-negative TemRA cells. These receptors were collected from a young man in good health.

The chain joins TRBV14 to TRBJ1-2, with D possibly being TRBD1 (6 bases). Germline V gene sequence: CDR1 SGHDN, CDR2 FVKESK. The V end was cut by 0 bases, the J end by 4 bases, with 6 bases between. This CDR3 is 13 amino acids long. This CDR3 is CASSQDRGYGYTF. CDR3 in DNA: TGTGCCAGCAGCCAAGACAGGGGCTATGGCTACACCTTC.

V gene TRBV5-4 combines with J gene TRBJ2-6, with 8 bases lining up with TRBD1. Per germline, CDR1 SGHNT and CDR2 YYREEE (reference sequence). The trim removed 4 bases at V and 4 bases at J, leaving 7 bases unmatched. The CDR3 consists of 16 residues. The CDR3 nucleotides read TGTGCCAGCAGCCCCTGGACAGGGTTAGGGGCCAACGTCCTGACTTTC. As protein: CASSPWTGLGANVLTF.

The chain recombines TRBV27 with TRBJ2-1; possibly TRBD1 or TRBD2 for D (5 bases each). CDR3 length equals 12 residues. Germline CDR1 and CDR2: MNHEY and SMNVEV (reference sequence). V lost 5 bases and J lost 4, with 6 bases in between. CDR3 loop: CASSGGYNEQFF. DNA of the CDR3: TGTGCCAGCAGTGGGGGATACAATGAGCAGTTCTTC.

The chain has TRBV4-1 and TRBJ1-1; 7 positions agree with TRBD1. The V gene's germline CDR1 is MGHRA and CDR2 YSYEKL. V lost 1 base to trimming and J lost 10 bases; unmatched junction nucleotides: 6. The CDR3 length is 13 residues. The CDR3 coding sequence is TGCGCCAGCAGCCAAGGACAGGGATTAGGAGCTTTCTTT. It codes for CASSQGQGLGAFF.

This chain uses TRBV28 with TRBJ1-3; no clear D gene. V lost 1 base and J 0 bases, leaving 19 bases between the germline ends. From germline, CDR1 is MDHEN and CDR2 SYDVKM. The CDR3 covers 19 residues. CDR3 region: CASSLSNPRRASSGNTIYF. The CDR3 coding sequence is TGTGCCAGCAGTTTATCCAATCCCCGGAGGGCCTCCTCTGGAAACACCATATATTTT.

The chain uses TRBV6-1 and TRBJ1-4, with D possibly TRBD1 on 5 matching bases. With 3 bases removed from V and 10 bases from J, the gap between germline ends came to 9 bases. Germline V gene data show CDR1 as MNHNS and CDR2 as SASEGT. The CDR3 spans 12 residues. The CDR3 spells CASSEKRGKLFF. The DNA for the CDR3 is TGTGCCAGCAGTGAGAAGAGGGGAAAACTGTTTTTT.

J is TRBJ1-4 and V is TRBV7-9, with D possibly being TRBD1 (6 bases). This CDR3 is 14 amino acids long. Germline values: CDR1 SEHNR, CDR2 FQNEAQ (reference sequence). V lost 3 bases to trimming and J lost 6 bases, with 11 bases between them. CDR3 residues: CASSFHREDEKLFF. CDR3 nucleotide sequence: TGTGCCAGCAGCTTTCACAGGGAGGATGAAAAACTGTTTTTT.

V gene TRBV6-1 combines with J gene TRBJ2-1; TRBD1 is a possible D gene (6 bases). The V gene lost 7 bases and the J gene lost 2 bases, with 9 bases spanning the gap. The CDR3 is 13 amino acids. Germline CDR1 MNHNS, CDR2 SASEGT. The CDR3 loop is CASTWDTYNEQFF. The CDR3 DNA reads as TGTGCCAGCACTTGGGACACCTACAATGAGCAGTTCTTC.

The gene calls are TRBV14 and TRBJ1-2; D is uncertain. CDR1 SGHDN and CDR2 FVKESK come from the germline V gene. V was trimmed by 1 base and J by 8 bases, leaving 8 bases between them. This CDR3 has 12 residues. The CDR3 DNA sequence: TGTGCCAGCAGCCAAGGAGTGTTCGGCTACACCTTC. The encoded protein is CASSQGVFGYTF.

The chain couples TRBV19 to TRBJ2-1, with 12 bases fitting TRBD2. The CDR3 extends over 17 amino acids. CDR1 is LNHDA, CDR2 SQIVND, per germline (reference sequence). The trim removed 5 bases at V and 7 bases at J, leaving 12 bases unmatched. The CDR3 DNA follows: TGTGCCAGTAGTCCGACCAGGGCTAGCGGGAGGGGGAATGAGCAGTTCTTC. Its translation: CASSPTRASGRGNEQFF.

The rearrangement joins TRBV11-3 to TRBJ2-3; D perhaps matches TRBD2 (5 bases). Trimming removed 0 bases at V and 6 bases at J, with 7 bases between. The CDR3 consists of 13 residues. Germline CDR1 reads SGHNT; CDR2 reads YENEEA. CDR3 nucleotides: TGTGCCAGCAGCTTAGAGTTAGCGGATACGCAGTATTTT. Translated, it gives CASSLELADTQYF.